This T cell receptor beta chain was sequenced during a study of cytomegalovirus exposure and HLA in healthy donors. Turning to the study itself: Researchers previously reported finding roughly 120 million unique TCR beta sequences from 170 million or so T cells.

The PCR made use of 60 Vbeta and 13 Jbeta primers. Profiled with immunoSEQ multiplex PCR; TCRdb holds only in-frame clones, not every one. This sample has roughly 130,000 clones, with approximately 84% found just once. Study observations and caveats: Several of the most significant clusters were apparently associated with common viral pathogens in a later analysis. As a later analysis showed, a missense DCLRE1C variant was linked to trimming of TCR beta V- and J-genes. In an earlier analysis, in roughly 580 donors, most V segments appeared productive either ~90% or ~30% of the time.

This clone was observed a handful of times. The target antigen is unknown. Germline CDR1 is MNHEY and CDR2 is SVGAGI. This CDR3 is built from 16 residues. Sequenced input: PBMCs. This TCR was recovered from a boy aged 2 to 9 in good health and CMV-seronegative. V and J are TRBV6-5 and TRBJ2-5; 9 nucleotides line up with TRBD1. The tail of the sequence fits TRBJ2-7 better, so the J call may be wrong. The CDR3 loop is CASSYSGTGSHYEQYF. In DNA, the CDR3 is TGTGCCAGCAGTTACTCTGGGACAGGGTCTCACTACGAGCAGTACTTC.